This T cell receptor (beta chain) was found in a study of a mutant IDH1 vaccine in newly diagnosed glioma. CDR3 length: 15 residues. Per the germline V gene, CDR1 is MNHEY and CDR2 is SVGAGI. V lost 2 bases and J lost 1, with 11 bases in between. There are a few counts of this clone. What it binds is not known. Noted time point: week 35, safety follow-up. A 20-mer mutant IDH1 peptide at 300 ug was injected subcutaneously with topical imiquimod. Profiling relied on immunoSEQ multiplex PCR, and the TCRdb table lists in-frame clones only, not all of them. This sample has approximately 47,000 clones, with 85% to 90% found just once.

The sequence was collected from a woman aged 40 to 55 with glioma. The sample consisted of PBMCs, taken from a glioma patient whose treatment included an IDH1 peptide vaccine. V usage is TRBV6-5 and J usage is TRBJ1-1; no firm D call. The CDR3 coding sequence is TGTGCCAGCAGTTACGGGAGGGTAAAGAACACTGAAGCTTTCTTT. As protein: CASSYGRVKNTEAFF.